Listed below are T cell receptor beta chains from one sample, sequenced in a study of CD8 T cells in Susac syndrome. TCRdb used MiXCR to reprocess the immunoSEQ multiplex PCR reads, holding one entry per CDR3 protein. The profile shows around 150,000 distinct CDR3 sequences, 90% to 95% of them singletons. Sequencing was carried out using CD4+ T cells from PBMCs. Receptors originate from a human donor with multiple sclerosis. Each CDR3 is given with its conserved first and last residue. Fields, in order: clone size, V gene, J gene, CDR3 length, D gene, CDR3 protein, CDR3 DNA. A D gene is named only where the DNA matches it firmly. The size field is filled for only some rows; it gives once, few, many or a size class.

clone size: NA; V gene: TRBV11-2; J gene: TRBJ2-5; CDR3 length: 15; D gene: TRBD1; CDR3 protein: CASSSRTGTQETQYF; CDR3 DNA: TGTGCCAGCAGCTCGCGGACAGGTACCCAAGAGACCCAGTACTTC
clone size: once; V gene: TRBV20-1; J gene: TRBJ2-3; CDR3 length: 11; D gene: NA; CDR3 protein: CSAPATDTQYF; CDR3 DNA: TGCAGTGCTCCGGCCACAGATACGCAGTATTTT
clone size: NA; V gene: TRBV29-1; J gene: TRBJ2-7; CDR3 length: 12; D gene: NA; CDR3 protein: CSVGEGGAEQYF; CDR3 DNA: TGCAGCGTTGGCGAAGGGGGAGCCGAGCAGTACTTC
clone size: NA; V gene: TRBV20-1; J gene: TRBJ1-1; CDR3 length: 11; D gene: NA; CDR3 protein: CTWTVNTEAFF; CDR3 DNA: TGCACTTGGACCGTGAACACTGAAGCTTTCTTT
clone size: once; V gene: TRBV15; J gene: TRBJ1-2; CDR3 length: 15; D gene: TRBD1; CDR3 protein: CATSRDQGVAPGYTF; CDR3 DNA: TGTGCCACCAGCAGAGATCAGGGGGTGGCACCTGGCTACACCTTC
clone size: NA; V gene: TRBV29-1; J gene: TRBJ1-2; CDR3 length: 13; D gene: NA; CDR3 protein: CSVVRGGVYGYTF; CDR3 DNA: TGCAGCGTTGTTCGGGGAGGGGTCTATGGCTACACCTTC
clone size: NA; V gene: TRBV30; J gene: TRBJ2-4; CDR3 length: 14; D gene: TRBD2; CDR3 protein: CAWSQRGAKNIQYF; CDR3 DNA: TGTGCCTGGAGTCAGCGGGGGGCCAAAAACATTCAGTACTTC
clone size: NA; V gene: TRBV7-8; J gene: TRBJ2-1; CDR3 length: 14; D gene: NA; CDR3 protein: CASSSRRGPNEQFF; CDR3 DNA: TGTGCCAGCAGCTCCCGCCGGGGGCCTAATGAGCAGTTCTTC
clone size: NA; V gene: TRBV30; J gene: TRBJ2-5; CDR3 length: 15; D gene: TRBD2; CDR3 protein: CASTGGLAVQETQYF; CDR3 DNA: TGTGCCTCAACAGGGGGACTAGCGGTCCAAGAGACCCAGTACTTC
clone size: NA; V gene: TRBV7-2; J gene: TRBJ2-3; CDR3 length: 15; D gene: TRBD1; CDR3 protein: CASRADRTRTDTQYF; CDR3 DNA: TGTGCCAGCAGAGCGGACAGGACTCGAACAGATACGCAGTATTTT
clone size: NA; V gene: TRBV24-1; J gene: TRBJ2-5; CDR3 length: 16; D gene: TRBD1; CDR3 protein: CATSDRGQGAAETQYF; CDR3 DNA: TGTGCCACCAGTGACCGGGGACAGGGGGCTGCAGAGACCCAGTACTTC
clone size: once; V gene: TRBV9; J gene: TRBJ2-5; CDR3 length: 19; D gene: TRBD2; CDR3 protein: CASSVSIKTSGRVQETQYF; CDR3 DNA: TGTGCCAGCAGCGTATCCATCAAGACTAGCGGGAGGGTCCAAGAGACCCAGTACTTC
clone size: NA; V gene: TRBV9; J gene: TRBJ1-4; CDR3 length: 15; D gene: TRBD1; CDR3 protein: CASSVAGQGHGSLFF; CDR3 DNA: TGTGCCAGCAGCGTAGCAGGACAGGGGCACGGTAGCCTGTTTTTT
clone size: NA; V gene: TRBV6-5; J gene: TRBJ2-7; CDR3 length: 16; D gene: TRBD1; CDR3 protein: CASSYEVTGGRGEQYF; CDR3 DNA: TGTGCCAGCAGTTACGAGGTGACAGGGGGCAGGGGCGAGCAGTACTTC
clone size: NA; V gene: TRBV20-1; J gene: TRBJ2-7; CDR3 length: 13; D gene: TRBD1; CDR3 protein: CSARVRGLYEQYF; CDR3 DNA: TGCAGTGCTAGAGTCAGGGGGCTCTACGAGCAGTACTTC
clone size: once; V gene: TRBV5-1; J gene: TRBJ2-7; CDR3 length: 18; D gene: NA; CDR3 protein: CASSPGYRAGALAYEQYF; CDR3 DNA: TGCGCCAGCAGCCCGGGCTATCGCGCGGGGGCTCTCGCCTACGAGCAGTACTTC
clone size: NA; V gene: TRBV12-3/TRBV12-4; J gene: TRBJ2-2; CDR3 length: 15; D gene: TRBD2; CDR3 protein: CASSTSGRNTGELFF; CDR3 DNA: TGTGCCAGCAGCACTAGCGGGAGGAACACCGGGGAGCTGTTTTTT
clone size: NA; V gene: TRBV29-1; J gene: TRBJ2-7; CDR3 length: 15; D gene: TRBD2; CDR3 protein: CSVEVPSGRFYEQYF; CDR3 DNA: TGCAGCGTTGAAGTGCCTAGCGGGAGATTCTACGAGCAGTACTTC
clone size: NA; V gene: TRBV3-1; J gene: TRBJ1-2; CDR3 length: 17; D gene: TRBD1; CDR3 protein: CASSQGTGTGKFDGYTF; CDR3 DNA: TGTGCCAGCAGCCAGGGGACCGGGACAGGGAAATTTGATGGCTACACCTTC
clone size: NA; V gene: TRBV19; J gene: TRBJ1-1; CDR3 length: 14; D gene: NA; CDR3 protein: CASTPLRENTEAFF; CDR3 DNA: TGTGCCAGTACCCCACTCAGGGAAAACACTGAAGCTTTCTTT
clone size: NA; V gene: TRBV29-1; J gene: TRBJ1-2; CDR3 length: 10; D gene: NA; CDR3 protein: CSVEEVVSTF; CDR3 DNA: TGCAGCGTTGAAGAGGTAGTCTCCACCTTC
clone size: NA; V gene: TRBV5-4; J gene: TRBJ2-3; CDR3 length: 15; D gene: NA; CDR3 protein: CASSRGLAEGDTQYF; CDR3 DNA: TGTGCCAGCAGCCGAGGACTGGCCGAGGGAGATACGCAGTATTTT
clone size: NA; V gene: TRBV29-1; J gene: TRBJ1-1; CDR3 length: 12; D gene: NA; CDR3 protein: CSAQGQNTEAFF; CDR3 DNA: TGCAGCGCTCAAGGACAGAACACTGAAGCTTTCTTT
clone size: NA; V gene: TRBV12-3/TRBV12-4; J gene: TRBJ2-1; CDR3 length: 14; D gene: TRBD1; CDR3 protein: CASSSGTARNEQFF; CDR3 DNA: TGTGCCAGCAGCTCCGGGACAGCCCGCAATGAGCAGTTCTTC
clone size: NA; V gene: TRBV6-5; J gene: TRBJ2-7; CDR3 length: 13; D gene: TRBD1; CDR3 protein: CASSSRTGYEQYF; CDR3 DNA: TGTGCCAGCAGTTCCAGGACAGGGTACGAGCAGTACTTC
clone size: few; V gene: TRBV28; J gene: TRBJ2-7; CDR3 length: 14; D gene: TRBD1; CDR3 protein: CASAGTGPIYEQYF; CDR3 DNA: TGTGCCAGCGCCGGGACAGGACCGATCTACGAGCAGTACTTC
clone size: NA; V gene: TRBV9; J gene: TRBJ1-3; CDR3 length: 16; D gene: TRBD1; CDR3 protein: CASSVSQGASVGTIYF; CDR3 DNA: TGTGCCAGCAGCGTGAGTCAGGGGGCGTCTGTGGGAACCATATATTTT
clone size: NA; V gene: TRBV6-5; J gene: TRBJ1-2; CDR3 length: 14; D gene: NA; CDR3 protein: CASSYSRGSGGYTF; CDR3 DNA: TGTGCCAGCAGTTACTCGAGGGGATCGGGAGGCTACACCTTC
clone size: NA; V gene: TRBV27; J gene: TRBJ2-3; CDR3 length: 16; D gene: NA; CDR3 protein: CASSLLGERQTDTQYF; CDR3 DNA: TGTGCCAGCAGTTTATTAGGGGAAAGGCAAACAGATACGCAGTATTTT
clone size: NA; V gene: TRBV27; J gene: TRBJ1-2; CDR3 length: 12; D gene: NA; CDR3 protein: CASRSGSHGYTF; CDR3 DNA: TGTGCCAGCAGGTCGGGGAGCCATGGCTACACCTTC
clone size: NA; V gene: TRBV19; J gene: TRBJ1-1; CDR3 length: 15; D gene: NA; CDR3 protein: CASSIIWGQNTEAFF; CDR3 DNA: TGTGCCAGTAGTATCATCTGGGGACAGAACACTGAAGCTTTCTTT
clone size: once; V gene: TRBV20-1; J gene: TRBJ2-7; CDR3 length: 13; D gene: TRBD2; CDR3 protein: CSARTSGGAEQYF; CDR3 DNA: TGCAGTGCCAGAACTAGCGGGGGGGCCGAGCAGTACTTC
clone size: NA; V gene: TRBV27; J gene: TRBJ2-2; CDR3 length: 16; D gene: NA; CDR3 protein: CASSLQWRPNTGELFF; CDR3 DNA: TGTGCCAGCAGTTTACAGTGGAGACCGAACACCGGGGAGCTGTTTTTT
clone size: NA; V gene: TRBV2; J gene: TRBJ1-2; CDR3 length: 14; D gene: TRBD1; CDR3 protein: CASSQGQGIYGYTF; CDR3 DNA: TGTGCCAGCAGTCAGGGACAGGGAATTTATGGCTACACCTTC
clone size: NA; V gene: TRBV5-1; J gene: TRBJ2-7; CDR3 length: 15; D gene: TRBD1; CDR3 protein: CASSLASGGPYEQYF; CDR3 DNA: TGCGCCAGCAGCTTGGCCTCAGGGGGCCCCTACGAGCAGTACTTC
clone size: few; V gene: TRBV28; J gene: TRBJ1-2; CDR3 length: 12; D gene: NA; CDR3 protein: CASSLAGGGYTF; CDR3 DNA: TGTGCCAGCAGTTTAGCCGGGGGGGGCTACACCTTC
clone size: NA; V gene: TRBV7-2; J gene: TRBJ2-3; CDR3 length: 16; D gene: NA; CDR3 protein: CASSPRGFRMTDTQYF; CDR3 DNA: TGTGCCAGCAGCCCCCGGGGTTTCCGAATGACAGATACGCAGTATTTT
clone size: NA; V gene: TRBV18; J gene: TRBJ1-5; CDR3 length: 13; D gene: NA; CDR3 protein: CASSPQREQPQHF; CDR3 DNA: TGTGCCAGCTCACCACAAAGGGAACAGCCCCAGCATTTT
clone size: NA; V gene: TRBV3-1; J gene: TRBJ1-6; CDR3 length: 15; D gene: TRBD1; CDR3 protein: CASSAGQGNNSPLHF; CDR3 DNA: TGTGCCAGCAGCGCGGGACAGGGGAACAATTCACCCCTCCACTTT
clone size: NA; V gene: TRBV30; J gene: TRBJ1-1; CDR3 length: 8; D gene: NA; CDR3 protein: CAWGNAFF; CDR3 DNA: TGTGCCTGGGGAAACGCTTTCTTT
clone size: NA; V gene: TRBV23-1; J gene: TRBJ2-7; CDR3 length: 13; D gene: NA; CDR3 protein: CASSQGGENEQYF; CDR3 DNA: TGCGCCAGCAGTCAAGGGGGTGAGAACGAGCAGTACTTC
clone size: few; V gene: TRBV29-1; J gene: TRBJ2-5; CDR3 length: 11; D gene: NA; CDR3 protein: CSVTRGEAQYF; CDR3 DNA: TGCAGCGTTACAAGGGGCGAGGCCCAGTACTTC
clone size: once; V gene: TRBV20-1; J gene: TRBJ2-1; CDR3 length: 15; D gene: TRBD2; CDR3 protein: CSASLSGRAYNEQFF; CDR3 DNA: TGCAGTGCTTCTCTCAGCGGGAGGGCCTACAATGAGCAGTTCTTC
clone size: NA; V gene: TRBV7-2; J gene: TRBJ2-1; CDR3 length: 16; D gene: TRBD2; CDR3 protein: CASSARFSGGYNEQFF; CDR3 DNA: TGTGCCAGCAGCGCAAGATTCAGCGGGGGATACAATGAGCAGTTCTTC
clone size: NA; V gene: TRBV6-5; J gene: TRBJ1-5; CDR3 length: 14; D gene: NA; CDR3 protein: CASGRASSNQPQHF; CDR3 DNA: TGTGCCAGCGGGAGGGCCTCATCGAATCAGCCCCAGCATTTT
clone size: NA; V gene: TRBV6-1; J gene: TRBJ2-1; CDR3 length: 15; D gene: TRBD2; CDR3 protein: CASSEEGLAGSGQFF; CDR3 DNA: TGTGCCAGCAGTGAAGAAGGACTAGCAGGATCGGGGCAGTTCTTC
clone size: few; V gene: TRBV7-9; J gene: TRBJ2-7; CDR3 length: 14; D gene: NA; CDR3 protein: CASSGEGTAYEQYF; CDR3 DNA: TGTGCCAGCAGCGGAGAAGGGACGGCCTACGAGCAGTACTTC
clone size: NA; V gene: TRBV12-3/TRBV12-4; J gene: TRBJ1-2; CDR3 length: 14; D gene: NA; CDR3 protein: CASTAQTGGYGYTF; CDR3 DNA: TGTGCCAGCACCGCTCAGACGGGGGGCTATGGCTACACCTTC
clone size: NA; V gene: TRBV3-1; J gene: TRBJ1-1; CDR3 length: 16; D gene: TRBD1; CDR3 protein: CASSQDLAGGNTEAFF; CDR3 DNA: TGTGCCAGCAGCCAAGATCTCGCAGGGGGGAACACTGAAGCTTTCTTT